This TCR beta chain was retrieved from a study of blood T cell repertoires in COVID-19. The protocol was immunoSEQ multiplex PCR, while the TCRdb copy is restricted to in-frame clones and leaves out a portion. This sample yields fewer than 200,000 clones, of which roughly 87% are seen a single time; approximately 4.1% belongs to the top ten. Trimming cost V 5 bases and J 2 bases, with 6 bases left between them. The CDR3 spans 13 residues. The sequence was obtained from an older woman who had recovered from COVID-19. The sequencing input was peripheral blood. The chain recombines TRBV12-3 or TRBV12-4 with TRBJ1-4; D gene unclear. For the CDR3, the DNA is TGTGCCAGCAGTCGAGGGACTAATGAAAAACTGTTTTTT. Translating it yields CASSRGTNEKLFF.